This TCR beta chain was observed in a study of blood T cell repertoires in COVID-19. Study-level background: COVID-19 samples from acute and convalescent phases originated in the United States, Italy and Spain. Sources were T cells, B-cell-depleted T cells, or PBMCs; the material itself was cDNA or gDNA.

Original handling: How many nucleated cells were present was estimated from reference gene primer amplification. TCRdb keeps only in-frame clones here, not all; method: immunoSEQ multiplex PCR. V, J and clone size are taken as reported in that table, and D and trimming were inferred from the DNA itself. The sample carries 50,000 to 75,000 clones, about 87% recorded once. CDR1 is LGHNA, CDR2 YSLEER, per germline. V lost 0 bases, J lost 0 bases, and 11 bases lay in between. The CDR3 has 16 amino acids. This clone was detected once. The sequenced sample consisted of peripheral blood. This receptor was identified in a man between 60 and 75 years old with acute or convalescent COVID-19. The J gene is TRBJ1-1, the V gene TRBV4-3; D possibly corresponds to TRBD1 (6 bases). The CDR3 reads CASSQERTGMNTEAFF. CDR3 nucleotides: TGCGCCAGCAGCCAAGAGCGCACAGGGATGAACACTGAAGCTTTCTTT.